Given below is one TCR beta chain in context. Its antigen is currently not known. The record has no base qualities; no much larger clone is one base away. TCRbeta CDR3 regions were amplified from genomic DNA using the immunoSEQ Assay, a bias-controlled multiplex PCR. Per the original workflow: The number of nucleated cells in each sample was estimated by amplification of reference gene primers within the assay. Sequence reads were collapsed and filtered to measure the absolute abundance of every unique TCRbeta CDR3 rearrangement. For each sample, productive Simpson clonality was calculated as the square root of Simpson's diversity index over productive rearrangements. As stored in TCRdb, this immuneACCESS dataset retains in-frame rearrangements with V and J assigned. A fraction of the clones does not appear; measured against another copy, unresolved V genes explain less than half of the discrepancy, and the remainder lacks a known reason. V, J and clone size were drawn from that table, and D and trimming were deduced from the DNA. This sample is represented by about 170,000 clones; over 70% of them were singletons. The ten largest clones capture 15% to 20% of the sample.

The data belong to a study of blood T cell repertoires in COVID-19 (dated by TCRdb to the early 2020s). About the study as a whole: Collaborator samples came from the United States, Italy and Spain and covered acute and convalescent phases of COVID-19. The prospective study material was composed of cDNA or gDNA derived from T cells, B-cell-depleted T cells, or PBMCs. HLA class I and class II types, where available, came from metadata supplied by the sample provider rather than from assay-based typing. The repertoires were made available in a free public database intended to serve as a resource for research on the immune response to SARS-CoV-2. The sample metadata nearly always contained a de-identified subject ID, COVID-19 status, age in years and sex. The dataset comprised deeply sampled blood TCRbeta repertoires from subjects exposed to, actively infected with, or recovered from COVID-19. Samples came from the ongoing ImmuneRACE study (first 160 participants) plus 1,254 subjects from 6 global collaborators. Results and caveats for the whole study, not just this receptor: How much clinical and demographic metadata was included differed by source and by participant, and the metadata was provided uncurated.

The junction shows trimming of 4 bases on V and 12 bases on J, and the gene matches do not reach 11 bases of it. The CDR3 measures 13 amino acids from cysteine to phenylalanine. Of all the DNA, just the CDR3 is kept, 39 bases in frame from base 1. Based on the germline V gene (reference sequence), the CDR1 and CDR2 sequences are GTSNPN and SVGIG. A second Seattle source provided samples from volunteer blood donors who had recovered from COVID-19. Whole blood was collected in K2EDTA tubes by collaborating institutions according to the institutions' own protocols. For TCRbeta analysis, collaborator samples were shipped as frozen whole blood, as isolated PBMCs, or as DNA extracted from either sample type.

The V and J segments used are TRBV30 and TRBJ1-2; TRBD1 fits 10 bases in the junction. This TCR was recovered from a woman in her 70s who had recovered from COVID-19. The specimen was peripheral blood. The DNA sequence is TGTGCCTGGACCCCGGGACAGGGGAGAAGGGACACCTTC. It encodes CAWTPGQGRRDTF.